This entry is about one T cell receptor beta chain. No antigen is known for it. This record comes from a study of lymphopenia after photon versus proton radiotherapy. General study findings and limits: Proton therapy kept repertoires fairly stable, unlike photons, which gained effector/memory cells. Oligoclonal CD8+ Temra expansion after nadir drove photon patients' diversity drop.

Only in-frame clones appear in the TCRdb table, and some are missing; sequencing was by immunoSEQ multiplex PCR. Among 150,000 or so clones listed, approximately 86% were seen once. The CDR3 has 16 residues. Losses at the gene ends were 3 bases for V and 10 bases for J; bases not matched to a gene: 10. Germline-derived CDR1 and CDR2 are SGHAT and FQNNGV. The receptor was isolated from a man aged 50 or older with gastric cancer. The chain couples TRBV11-2 to TRBJ2-2, with 11 bases fitting TRBD2. The sequencing here drew on peripheral blood, taken from a patient treated with photon-based radiotherapy. CDR3 coding DNA: TGTGCCAGCAGCTTCCTAGCGGGAGGAGGATGGGCGGAGCTGTTTTTT. Residues: CASSFLAGGGWAELFF.